The source of this TCR beta chain is a study of CD8 T cells in ankylosing spondylitis (dated by TCRdb to 2016 to 2017). Looking at the study overall: To find TCR variants linked to disease, the study profiled T cell receptor beta repertoires in ankylosing spondylitis patients and healthy donors. The full study cohort was made up of approximately 24 ankylosing spondylitis patients and approximately 100 healthy donors. Samples of peripheral blood were taken, and for ankylosing spondylitis patients, synovial fluid was collected as well.

The sequencing machine was an Illumina HiSeq 2500. Quantitative 5'-RACE with molecular barcodes was used to prepare TCR beta libraries. In the authors' own workflow: To identify disease-linked TCR variants, a new computational method was used, one built on a probabilistic model of VDJ rearrangement. TCRdb reanalyzed the raw reads on its own, using fastp at Q25 for trimming and MiXCR for clone calling, and kept in-frame beta chains. Every CDR3 protein is listed once, alongside the most common genes and DNA of its rows. TCRdb's processing, not the study's, gives the V and J calls here. The sample table records about 800,000 distinct CDR3 sequences; 12% of these occur just once. The ten largest clonotypes hold less than 0.65% of the sample. V and J are trimmed by 5 bases and 2 bases, and the gene matches miss 13 bases of the junction. Including the terminal cysteine and phenylalanine, the CDR3 comprises 17 residues. Of the read, only the CDR3 DNA is kept; its 51 bases are in frame from base 1.

Overall study results and their limits: In peripheral blood, the disease-linked clones were found at relatively low frequencies and had a CD8+ phenotype. Significant enrichment of the disease-linked clones was reported in matched synovial fluid samples from ankylosing spondylitis patients. Some motif variants were previously reported in synovial fluid and blood of reactive arthritis patients, suggesting common disease-initiation mechanisms. A TCR beta motif made up of about eight highly homologous amino acid variants appeared to be characteristic of blood from ankylosing spondylitis patients.

This clonotype was observed a few times. Its antigen is currently not known. Base qualities are not at hand, and no much larger clone is one base apart. The sequencing sample was made of blood, either unsorted or a sorted T cell fraction (not recorded which). This clonotype was sampled from a male donor with ankylosing spondylitis. The chain links TRBV12-3 or TRBV12-4 with TRBJ2-3; 7 central bases correspond to TRBD1. The CDR3 loop reads CASSPRADRASTDTQYF. DNA sequence: TGTGCCAGCAGTCCCCGCGCAGACAGGGCCTCCACAGATACGCAGTATTTT.